Given below is one TCR beta chain in context. Its target is not known. This CDR3 spans 13 amino acids. V lost 0 bases to trimming and J lost 4 bases, with 7 bases between them. Germline loops: CDR1 SGDLS, CDR2 YYNGEE. The assay that was used to sequence DNA from cultured CD4+ T cells was the Oncomine TCR Beta short-read assay. TCRdb itself ran the PCR reads through MiXCR, one entry per CDR3 protein. The sample has 12,000 or so distinct CDR3 sequences, less than 55% seen once; the top ten hold around 19%. The treatment here: approximately nine-day PBMC culture with coronavirus spike peptide pools or control peptides (ViraFEST assay). This sample is drawn from a study of vaccination and CD4 T cells after COVID-19. Study in general: Two Hispanic individuals were among six male and four female convalescent patients.

Study-wide findings and caveats: Early post-infection timepoints were missing, and relatively few convalescent patients were studied.

The clonotype was recovered from a human donor with COVID-19. The chain has TRBV9 and TRBJ1-2, with D uncertain. The sequencing input was cultured CD4+ T cells from blood. The chain's CDR3 is CASSVEGIYGYTF. In nucleotides, the CDR3 is TGTGCCAGCAGCGTAGAAGGGATCTATGGCTACACCTTC.